The rows below give T cell receptor beta chains drawn from one sample of a study of blood T cells in healthy people across ages. MiXCR was run by TCRdb on the 5' RACE reads, yielding one entry per CDR3 protein. This sample yields approximately 600,000 distinct CDR3 sequences, of which roughly 50% are seen a single time; 35% to 40% belongs to the top ten. The sample consisted of blood. All receptors derive from a man aged 55 to 70 in good health. Each CDR3 is given with its conserved first and last residue. D genes are given only for firm matches. Clone size is given for some rows only: seen once, a few or many times, or a class if the clone is expanded.

clone size: few; CDR3 length: 14; D gene: -; V gene: TRBV2; J gene: TRBJ2-5; CDR3 protein: CASRETPAQETQYF; CDR3 DNA: TGTGCCAGCAGGGAGACCCCCGCGCAAGAGACCCAGTACTTC
clone size: few; CDR3 length: 16; D gene: -; V gene: TRBV12-3/TRBV12-4; J gene: TRBJ2-3; CDR3 protein: CASSPRRDSFTDTQYF; CDR3 DNA: TGTGCCAGCAGCCCCCGGAGGGACAGTTTCACAGATACGCAGTATTTT
clone size: -; CDR3 length: 15; D gene: -; V gene: TRBV29-1; J gene: TRBJ2-3; CDR3 protein: CSANPNGGRADTQYF; CDR3 DNA: TGCAGCGCAAACCCGAACGGGGGTAGGGCAGATACGCAGTATTTT
clone size: -; CDR3 length: 13; D gene: TRBD1; V gene: TRBV3-1; J gene: TRBJ2-1; CDR3 protein: CASSQQQGREQFF; CDR3 DNA: TGTGCCAGCAGCCAGCAACAGGGGCGGGAGCAGTTCTTC
clone size: -; CDR3 length: 15; D gene: TRBD1; V gene: TRBV5-1; J gene: TRBJ1-1; CDR3 protein: CASTRTGALNTEAFF; CDR3 DNA: TGCGCCAGCACCCGGACAGGAGCTTTGAACACTGAAGCTTTCTTT
clone size: -; CDR3 length: 12; D gene: TRBD2; V gene: TRBV7-2; J gene: TRBJ2-1; CDR3 protein: CASSLGLAREFF; CDR3 DNA: TGTGCCAGCAGCCTCGGACTAGCCCGTGAGTTCTTC
clone size: -; CDR3 length: 16; D gene: -; V gene: TRBV3-1; J gene: TRBJ2-3; CDR3 protein: CASSQDVGPSTDTQYF; CDR3 DNA: TGTGCCAGCAGCCAAGATGTGGGGCCCAGCACAGATACGCAGTATTTT
clone size: -; CDR3 length: 14; D gene: -; V gene: TRBV27; J gene: TRBJ2-5; CDR3 protein: CASSAQPGQETQYF; CDR3 DNA: TGTGCCAGCAGTGCCCAGCCCGGGCAGGAGACCCAGTACTTC
clone size: few; CDR3 length: 14; D gene: -; V gene: TRBV5-6; J gene: TRBJ2-2; CDR3 protein: CASSSYDTAGELFF; CDR3 DNA: TGTGCCAGCAGCTCCTACGACACGGCCGGGGAGCTGTTTTTT
clone size: -; CDR3 length: 15; D gene: TRBD1; V gene: TRBV11-3; J gene: TRBJ2-1; CDR3 protein: CASSNSGTGGGEQFF; CDR3 DNA: TGTGCCAGCAGCAACTCCGGGACAGGGGGGGGTGAGCAGTTCTTC
clone size: -; CDR3 length: 15; D gene: -; V gene: TRBV20-1; J gene: TRBJ1-1; CDR3 protein: CSAPNPRDENTEAFF; CDR3 DNA: TGCAGTGCGCCGAACCCCAGGGATGAAAACACTGAAGCTTTCTTT
clone size: -; CDR3 length: 15; D gene: TRBD1; V gene: TRBV7-9; J gene: TRBJ2-7; CDR3 protein: CASSAGTGVSYEQYF; CDR3 DNA: TGTGCCAGCAGCGCCGGGACAGGGGTCTCCTACGAGCAGTACTTC
clone size: few; CDR3 length: 13; D gene: -; V gene: TRBV7-2; J gene: TRBJ2-5; CDR3 protein: CASSLASDETQYF; CDR3 DNA: TGTGCCAGCAGCTTAGCGTCAGATGAGACCCAGTACTTC
clone size: -; CDR3 length: 16; D gene: TRBD1; V gene: TRBV7-6; J gene: TRBJ1-2; CDR3 protein: CASSLGERGRNYGYTF; CDR3 DNA: TGTGCCAGCAGCTTAGGGGAAAGGGGGCGAAACTATGGCTACACCTTC
clone size: -; CDR3 length: 13; D gene: TRBD1; V gene: TRBV12-3/TRBV12-4; J gene: TRBJ1-1; CDR3 protein: CASSSQTGGEAFF; CDR3 DNA: TGTGCCAGCAGTTCCCAGACAGGGGGTGAAGCTTTCTTT
clone size: few; CDR3 length: 13; D gene: -; V gene: TRBV5-1; J gene: TRBJ2-2; CDR3 protein: CASSVGDTGELFF; CDR3 DNA: TGCGCCAGCAGCGTAGGGGACACCGGGGAGCTGTTTTTT
clone size: -; CDR3 length: 14; D gene: -; V gene: TRBV20-1; J gene: TRBJ2-5; CDR3 protein: CSASAPGAGETQYF; CDR3 DNA: TGCAGTGCTAGTGCCCCCGGGGCCGGAGAGACCCAGTACTTC
clone size: -; CDR3 length: 12; D gene: -; V gene: TRBV5-1; J gene: TRBJ2-7; CDR3 protein: CASSAGGDEQYF; CDR3 DNA: TGCGCCAGCAGCGCCGGCGGGGACGAGCAGTACTTC
clone size: -; CDR3 length: 14; D gene: -; V gene: TRBV20-1; J gene: TRBJ1-1; CDR3 protein: CSARVGTSGTEAFF; CDR3 DNA: TGCAGTGCTAGAGTTGGTACATCGGGCACTGAAGCTTTCTTT
clone size: -; CDR3 length: 14; D gene: TRBD1; V gene: TRBV7-8; J gene: TRBJ2-2; CDR3 protein: CASSFNRGGGELFF; CDR3 DNA: TGTGCCAGCAGCTTCAACAGGGGCGGCGGGGAGCTGTTTTTT
clone size: -; CDR3 length: 17; D gene: -; V gene: TRBV7-2; J gene: TRBJ1-5; CDR3 protein: CASSSGGVRHSNQPQHF; CDR3 DNA: TGTGCCAGCAGCTCCGGGGGGGTCAGACATAGCAATCAGCCCCAGCATTTT
clone size: -; CDR3 length: 15; D gene: TRBD2; V gene: TRBV28; J gene: TRBJ2-1; CDR3 protein: CASRRTSGGNNEQFF; CDR3 DNA: TGTGCCAGCAGGCGGACTAGCGGGGGAAACAATGAGCAGTTCTTC
clone size: -; CDR3 length: 14; D gene: TRBD2; V gene: TRBV20-1; J gene: TRBJ2-4; CDR3 protein: CSARGLAGRDIQYF; CDR3 DNA: TGCAGTGCTAGGGGACTAGCGGGTAGGGACATTCAGTACTTC
clone size: once; CDR3 length: 14; D gene: -; V gene: TRBV29-1; J gene: TRBJ2-3; CDR3 protein: CGIKYRGGTDTQYF; CDR3 DNA: TGCGGAATAAAATATCGCGGGGGCACAGATACGCAGTATTTT
clone size: once; CDR3 length: 18; D gene: TRBD1; V gene: TRBV9; J gene: TRBJ2-3; CDR3 protein: CASSASGTGAHYTDTQYF; CDR3 DNA: TGTGCCAGCAGCGCCTCCGGGACAGGGGCTCACTACACAGATACGCAGTATTTT
clone size: -; CDR3 length: 14; D gene: -; V gene: TRBV18; J gene: TRBJ2-3; CDR3 protein: CASSPQGTTDTQYF; CDR3 DNA: TGTGCCAGCTCACCACAGGGGACCACAGATACGCAGTATTTT
clone size: -; CDR3 length: 18; D gene: TRBD2; V gene: TRBV7-9; J gene: TRBJ2-7; CDR3 protein: CASSLAASGGAKSYEQYF; CDR3 DNA: TGTGCCAGCAGCTTAGCGGCTAGCGGGGGGGCCAAGAGCTACGAGCAGTACTTC
clone size: -; CDR3 length: 14; D gene: TRBD2; V gene: TRBV20-1; J gene: TRBJ2-5; CDR3 protein: CSAPSWTSKETQYF; CDR3 DNA: TGCAGTGCTCCGAGCTGGACTAGCAAGGAGACCCAGTACTTC
clone size: -; CDR3 length: 14; D gene: -; V gene: TRBV7-2; J gene: TRBJ1-2; CDR3 protein: CASSLAPANYGYTF; CDR3 DNA: TGTGCCAGCAGCTTAGCACCAGCTAACTATGGCTACACCTTC
clone size: -; CDR3 length: 15; D gene: TRBD2; V gene: TRBV7-9; J gene: TRBJ2-7; CDR3 protein: CASSPPSGGIYEQYF; CDR3 DNA: TGTGCCAGCAGCCCGCCCTCGGGGGGGATCTACGAGCAGTACTTC
clone size: few; CDR3 length: 12; D gene: TRBD1; V gene: TRBV29-1; J gene: TRBJ2-1; CDR3 protein: CSARTGWNEQFF; CDR3 DNA: TGCAGCGCCCGGACAGGGTGGAATGAGCAGTTCTTC
clone size: -; CDR3 length: 13; D gene: -; V gene: TRBV5-1; J gene: TRBJ2-3; CDR3 protein: CASSPTTTDTQYF; CDR3 DNA: TGCGCCAGCAGCCCCACTACCACAGATACGCAGTATTTT
clone size: once; CDR3 length: 14; D gene: -; V gene: TRBV9; J gene: TRBJ1-6; CDR3 protein: CASSVQVGNSPLHF; CDR3 DNA: TGTGCCAGCAGCGTACAGGTGGGAAATTCACCCCTCCACTTT
clone size: -; CDR3 length: 19; D gene: TRBD2; V gene: TRBV7-9; J gene: TRBJ2-1; CDR3 protein: CASSPRLAGDQFLRNEQFF; CDR3 DNA: TGTGCCAGCAGCCCTAGACTAGCGGGGGACCAGTTTCTTAGGAATGAGCAGTTCTTC
clone size: many; CDR3 length: 14; D gene: -; V gene: TRBV29-1; J gene: TRBJ2-5; CDR3 protein: CSVVLGGASETQYF; CDR3 DNA: TGCAGCGTTGTGCTAGGGGGTGCTTCGGAGACCCAGTACTTC
clone size: -; CDR3 length: 18; D gene: TRBD2; V gene: TRBV6-2/TRBV6-3; J gene: TRBJ2-1; CDR3 protein: CASSRQPGLAGEASEQFF; CDR3 DNA: TGTGCCAGCAGTCGCCAACCGGGACTAGCGGGGGAGGCGAGTGAGCAGTTCTTC
clone size: -; CDR3 length: 14; D gene: TRBD1; V gene: TRBV7-8; J gene: TRBJ2-1; CDR3 protein: CASSTGQGPGEQFF; CDR3 DNA: TGTGCCAGCAGCACAGGACAGGGTCCGGGTGAGCAGTTCTTC
clone size: -; CDR3 length: 14; D gene: -; V gene: TRBV4-1; J gene: TRBJ2-5; CDR3 protein: CASSQGPLPETQYF; CDR3 DNA: TGCGCCAGCAGCCAAGGCCCCCTCCCAGAGACCCAGTACTTC
clone size: -; CDR3 length: 13; D gene: -; V gene: TRBV5-1; J gene: TRBJ1-2; CDR3 protein: CASRAETNYGYTF; CDR3 DNA: TGCGCCAGCAGGGCAGAGACTAACTATGGCTACACCTTC
clone size: many; CDR3 length: 13; D gene: TRBD1; V gene: TRBV5-1; J gene: TRBJ2-1; CDR3 protein: CASSATGGNEQFF; CDR3 DNA: TGTGCCAGCAGTGCTACAGGGGGGAACGAGCAGTTCTTC
clone size: few; CDR3 length: 12; D gene: -; V gene: TRBV7-2; J gene: TRBJ2-1; CDR3 protein: CASSSGRNEQFF; CDR3 DNA: TGTGCCAGCAGCTCCGGACGCAATGAGCAGTTCTTC
clone size: -; CDR3 length: 14; D gene: -; V gene: TRBV20-1; J gene: TRBJ1-2; CDR3 protein: CSARDIDFLGSYTF; CDR3 DNA: TGCAGTGCTAGAGATATCGACTTCCTGGGGAGCTACACCTTC
clone size: -; CDR3 length: 16; D gene: TRBD2; V gene: TRBV20-1; J gene: TRBJ2-5; CDR3 protein: CSARDPSGGAGETQYF; CDR3 DNA: TGCAGTGCTAGAGATCCCAGCGGGGGAGCTGGAGAGACCCAGTACTTC
clone size: once; CDR3 length: 15; D gene: -; V gene: TRBV10-3; J gene: TRBJ1-2; CDR3 protein: CAISEQTVPNYGYTF; CDR3 DNA: TGTGCCATCAGTGAGCAGACAGTCCCTAACTATGGCTACACCTTC
clone size: -; CDR3 length: 17; D gene: -; V gene: TRBV7-6; J gene: TRBJ2-3; CDR3 protein: CASSLVGQSPGTDTQYF; CDR3 DNA: TGTGCCAGCAGCTTAGTAGGACAGAGCCCCGGCACAGATACGCAGTATTTT
clone size: -; CDR3 length: 13; D gene: -; V gene: TRBV3-1; J gene: TRBJ1-4; CDR3 protein: CASSQDPNEKLFF; CDR3 DNA: TGTGCCAGCAGCCAAGATCCGAACGAAAAACTGTTTTTT
clone size: -; CDR3 length: 12; D gene: -; V gene: TRBV20-1; J gene: TRBJ2-4; CDR3 protein: CSAQGQPTGQYF; CDR3 DNA: TGCAGTGCCCAGGGTCAGCCTACGGGGCAGTACTTC
clone size: -; CDR3 length: 13; D gene: -; V gene: TRBV29-1; J gene: TRBJ1-1; CDR3 protein: CSVEEQGGTEAFF; CDR3 DNA: TGCAGCGTTGAAGAGCAGGGAGGCACTGAAGCTTTCTTT
clone size: -; CDR3 length: 15; D gene: TRBD1; V gene: TRBV29-1; J gene: TRBJ2-7; CDR3 protein: CSVRRTGTGISEQYF; CDR3 DNA: TGCAGCGTACGAAGGACCGGGACAGGGATAAGTGAGCAGTACTTC
clone size: few; CDR3 length: 14; D gene: TRBD2; V gene: TRBV2; J gene: TRBJ2-5; CDR3 protein: CASRAGLAQETQYF; CDR3 DNA: TGTGCCAGCAGGGCGGGACTAGCTCAAGAGACCCAGTACTTC
clone size: -; CDR3 length: 13; D gene: -; V gene: TRBV9; J gene: TRBJ2-5; CDR3 protein: CASSVVTQETQYF; CDR3 DNA: TGTGCCAGCAGCGTTGTCACTCAAGAGACCCAGTACTTC
clone size: few; CDR3 length: 16; D gene: TRBD2; V gene: TRBV27; J gene: TRBJ2-5; CDR3 protein: CASSFGTSGGRETQYF; CDR3 DNA: TGTGCCAGCAGTTTTGGTACTAGCGGGGGTAGGGAGACCCAGTACTTC